Listed here are 15 T cell receptor beta chains from one sample, sequenced in a study of T cell repertoires in cytomegalovirus infection. TCRdb reanalysed the reads using MiXCR and keeps one entry per CDR3 protein. The table lists fewer than 250,000 distinct CDR3 sequences, roughly 22% of them singletons, with approximately 18% in the top ten. Sequenced sample: CD8+ T cells from PBMCs. These receptors all stem from a human donor in good health (CMV status not recorded). Some clones in this sample may be carry-over from other donors' samples.

This chain joins TRBV7-9 and TRBJ2-5; D perhaps matches TRBD2 (5 bases). The CDR3 extends over 13 amino acids. In germline, CDR1 is SEHNR, CDR2 FQNEAQ (reference sequence). Deletions cut 2 bases from V and 2 bases from J, with 6 bases between. The CDR3 here is CASSLQRQETQYF. CDR3 in DNA: TGTGCCAGCAGCTTACAGCGGCAAGAGACCCAGTACTTC.

Concerning this clonotype itself: Being one base from a much bigger clone, this may be a read error. The V call is TRBV7-8, the J call TRBJ2-7; the D gene could be TRBD1 or TRBD2 (5 bases each). This CDR3 has 15 residues. Germline V gene data show CDR1 as SGHVS and CDR2 as FQNEAQ. The V end was cut by 4 bases, the J end by 1 base, with 14 bases between. The CDR3 DNA follows: TGTGCCAGCAGCTCAGGACACGGGGCATCCTACGAGCAGTACTTC. Translated: CASSSGHGASYEQYF.

Concerning this clonotype: Likely a read error: the CDR3 ends without its conserved phenylalanine or tryptophan. The V and J genes are TRBV7-9 and TRBJ2-1, with 8 bases matching TRBD2. V was pared by 2 bases and J by 8 bases, with 2 bases of the junction left unmatched. Germline V gene data show CDR1 as SEHNR and CDR2 as FQNEAQ (reference sequence). This CDR3 contains 13 residues. CDR3 nucleotide sequence: TGTGCCAGCAGCTTAAAGCGGGGGTATGAGCAGTTCTGC. It yields the protein CASSLKRGYEQFC.

The CDR3 here is CASSDLKAMNTEAFF. The CDR3, as DNA: TGTGCCAGCAGTGACTTGAAGGCAATGAACACTGAAGCTTTCTTT. This rearrangement joins TRBV25-1 to TRBJ1-1; D not resolved. Trimming shortened V by 3 bases and J by 0 bases, and 11 bases separated the two germline ends. The length of the CDR3 is 15 residues. Germline-derived CDR1 and CDR2 are MGHDK and SYGVNS.

The V gene is TRBV12-3 or TRBV12-4, the J gene TRBJ1-2, with D uncertain. Trimming took off 6 bases at V and 6 bases at J, with 8 bases between the two ends. CDR3 length: 11 amino acids. The CDR3 reads CASSLVHGYTF. The CDR3 DNA follows: TGTGCCAGCAGCCTGGTACATGGCTACACCTTC.

The CDR3, as DNA: TGTGCCAGCAGGGGGGACACCTACACAGATACGCAGTATTTT. The encoded protein is CASRGDTYTDTQYF. This chain links TRBV12-3 or TRBV12-4 with TRBJ2-3; TRBD1 might be the D (6 bases). V was clipped by 6 bases and J by 2 bases, with 12 bases between them. This CDR3 has 14 residues.

The rearrangement joins TRBV9 to TRBJ1-1; no firm D call. Per the germline V gene, CDR1 is SGDLS and CDR2 is YYNGEE. This CDR3 contains 16 residues. Deletions cut 0 bases from V and 3 bases from J, with 15 bases between. The chain's CDR3 is CASSVGGGNPDTEAFF. As DNA, the CDR3 is TGTGCCAGCAGCGTAGGTGGAGGGAACCCCGACACTGAAGCTTTCTTT.

This clonotype was recorded at least ten times. The chain employs TRBV28 and TRBJ2-3; D may be TRBD2 (6 bases). This CDR3 has 16 residues. Germline values: CDR1 MDHEN, CDR2 SYDVKM. V was shortened by 1 base and J by 1 base, with 12 bases between the two germline ends. The CDR3 loop reads CASSLYGGVGTDTQYF. In nucleotides, the CDR3 is TGTGCCAGCAGTTTATACGGCGGGGTGGGCACAGATACGCAGTATTTT.

V and J are TRBV20-1 and TRBJ1-5; D is uncertain. The germline CDR1 and CDR2 sequences are DFQATT and SNEGSKA (reference sequence). V was pared by 0 bases and J by 7 bases, with 16 bases between. The CDR3 is made up of 15 amino acids. The CDR3 coding sequence is TGCAGTGCTAGAGATTTGAACAGCCCCGGCCAGCCCCAGCATTTT. Amino acids: CSARDLNSPGQPQHF.

This rearrangement joins TRBV7-3 to TRBJ1-2, with 7 bases matching TRBD1. The CDR3 runs to 14 residues. Germline values: CDR1 SGHTA, CDR2 FQGTGA. Trimming took 5 bases from V and 4 from J; bases not matched to a gene: 7. CDR3 protein: CASSATGEGYGYTF. CDR3 sequence (DNA): TGTGCCAGCAGCGCAACAGGGGAGGGCTATGGCTACACCTTC.

This clonotype was counted between two and nine times. This chain joins TRBV7-8 and TRBJ2-2; D is uncertain. There are 15 residues in the CDR3. Germline CDR1 reads SGHVS; CDR2 reads FQNEAQ. The V end lost 5 bases, the J end lost 6 bases, and 16 bases lay between the germline ends. In DNA, the CDR3 is TGTGCCAGCAGCCCCCCTGACCGGCCACCCGGGGAGCTGTTTTTT. Protein: CASSPPDRPPGELFF.

This clonotype occurred a few times. The rearrangement uses TRBV20-1 and TRBJ2-1; D call uncertain. This CDR3 comprises 14 residues. Germline lookup yields CDR1 DFQATT and CDR2 SNEGSKA (reference sequence). V lost 3 bases and J lost 6, with 15 bases in between. The CDR3 here is CSASPVPAFNEQFF. CDR3 coding DNA: TGCAGTGCTAGCCCGGTACCGGCATTCAATGAGCAGTTCTTC.

The rearrangement joins TRBV7-9 to TRBJ2-1; maybe TRBD1 (6 bases). CDR1 is SEHNR, CDR2 FQNEAQ, per germline (reference sequence). V was shortened by 0 bases and J by 0 bases, with 9 bases between the two germline ends. This CDR3 has 16 amino acids. The CDR3 DNA sequence: TGTGCCAGCAGCTTAGCCGACAGGAGCTCCTACAATGAGCAGTTCTTC. Residues: CASSLADRSSYNEQFF. The full variable domain, rest sourced from reference TRBV7-9 and TRBJ2-1, is DTGVSQNPRHKITKRGQNVTFRCDPISEHNRLYWYRQTLGQGPEFLTYFQNEAQLEKSRLLSDRFSAERPKGSFSTLEIQRTEQGDSAMYLCASSLADRSSYNEQFFGPGTRLTVL.

This rearrangement joins TRBV6-4 to TRBJ2-1; no definite D call. Trimming left V 6 bases short and J 4 bases short, with 13 bases between. The CDR3 is 14 amino acids. Germline V gives CDR1 MRHNA, CDR2 SNTAGT. The CDR3 spells CASSRSPDYNEQFF. The CDR3 bases are TGTGCCAGCAGCCGTTCCCCCGATTACAATGAGCAGTTCTTC.

At least ten counts were recorded for this clonotype. The chain joins TRBV12-3 or TRBV12-4 to TRBJ1-5; TRBD1 matches 7 bases. This CDR3 is 14 amino acids long. With 6 bases clipped from V and 2 bases from J, the junction kept 4 bases outside the gene matches. In nucleotides, the CDR3 is TGTGCCAGCAGAGTTACAGGGGGCAATCAGCCCCAGCATTTT. Translating it yields CASRVTGGNQPQHF.